These 20 T cell receptor beta chains share one sample of origin, sequenced in a study of cytomegalovirus exposure and HLA in healthy donors (dated by TCRdb to 2015 to 2018). Libraries were constructed by the immunoSEQ multiplex PCR assay. The multiplex PCR relied on a mix of 60 forward primers for TCR Vbeta segments and 13 reverse primers for TCR Jbeta segments. In TCRdb, the immuneACCESS table is reduced to in-frame sequences with V and J assigned. These tables do not hold every clone; where another copy was compared, an unresolved V gene accounts for under half, and the others remain unexplained. The sample table includes roughly 120,000 clones. The ten largest clones capture around 4% of the sample. Input material: PBMCs. Receptors originate from a man aged 18 to 29 in good health and CMV-seronegative.

This CDR3 reads CASTTRGVTDLGYTF. The CDR3 DNA is TGTGCCAGTACTACCCGCGGGGTAACTGATCTTGGCTACACCTTC. The gene calls are TRBV19 and TRBJ1-2; no definite D call. Trimming shortened V by 7 bases and J by 7 bases, and 22 bases separated the two germline ends. Germline V CDR1 and CDR2: LNHDA, SQIVND (reference sequence). The CDR3 loop spans 15 amino acids.

The gene calls are TRBV5-6 and TRBJ1-2; TRBD1 agrees at 8 bases. Germline CDR1 SGHDT, CDR2 YYEEEE. V lost 6 bases to trimming and J lost 3 bases; unmatched junction nucleotides: 13. This CDR3 has 16 amino acids. CDR3 in amino acids: CASTVGGPGQDYGYTF. The CDR3 region has the DNA TGTGCCAGCACCGTTGGGGGTCCGGGACAGGACTATGGCTACACCTTC.

This chain joins TRBV30 and TRBJ1-1; possible D gene TRBD1, 5 bases. CDR1 and CDR2 (germline): GTSNPN, SVGIG (reference sequence). The germline V and J ends were trimmed by 1 base and 4 bases, with 10 bases remaining between them. The CDR3 length is 13 residues. The CDR3 sequence: CAWSAIRGTEAFF. DNA of the CDR3: TGTGCCTGGAGTGCAATAAGGGGCACTGAAGCTTTCTTT.

In the case of this clone: Its ends do not fully match the called genes, so a read error is possible. Within the sample, other DNA sequences also encode this same CDR3. V gene TRBV5-1 combines with J gene TRBJ2-1; TRBD1 agrees at 9 bases. The CDR3 has 15 amino acids. The germline gives CDR1 SGHRS, CDR2 YFSETQ. Here the CDR3 DNA reads TGCGCCAGCAGCTTTAGGGACAGGGCCTACAATGAGCAATTCTTC. Amino acid sequence: CASSFRDRAYNEQFF. The variable domain in full, with the rest retrieved from reference TRBV5-1 and TRBJ2-1, is KAGVTQTPRYLIKTRGQQVTLSCSPISGHRSVSWYQQTPGQGLQFLFEYFSETQRNKGNFPGRFSGRQFSNSRSEMNVSTLELGDSALYLCASSFRDRAYNEQFFGPGTRLTVL.

This sequence joins TRBV5-1 and TRBJ2-3, with 7 bases identical to TRBD1. The ends lost 2 bases at V and 5 bases at J; junction bases unmatched: 5. The CDR3 consists of 14 residues. Germline V CDR1 and CDR2: SGHRS, YFSETQ. The CDR3 region is CASSLQGSGDTQYF. The DNA of the CDR3 is TGCGCCAGCAGCTTACAGGGGAGTGGAGATACGCAGTATTTT.

The chain is built from TRBV30 and TRBJ1-2; no firm D call. Germline loops: CDR1 GTSNPN, CDR2 SVGIG (reference sequence). The length of the CDR3 is 11 residues. Trimming stripped 3 bases from V and 2 bases from J, with 4 bases between. The CDR3 sequence: CAWSPNYGYTF. Written as DNA, the CDR3 is TGTGCCTGGAGCCCGAACTATGGCTACACCTTC.

The chain recombines TRBV30 with TRBJ1-5; 7 bases align to TRBD1. The trim removed 0 bases at V and 7 bases at J, leaving 6 bases unmatched. There are 14 residues in the CDR3. Germline CDR1 and CDR2: GTSNPN and SVGIG (reference sequence). The CDR3 loop reads CAWSVGQSGQPQHF. The CDR3 nucleotides are TGTGCCTGGAGTGTGGGACAGTCTGGGCAGCCCCAGCATTTT.

V and J are TRBV19 and TRBJ2-7; possible D gene TRBD2, 5 bases. CDR3 length equals 15 residues. The germline V gene encodes CDR1 LNHDA and CDR2 SQIVND (reference sequence). V shed 3 bases and J shed 0 bases, with 12 bases lying between them. CDR3 amino acids: CASSMGGLSSYEQYF. The CDR3 DNA reads as TGTGCCAGTAGTATGGGCGGACTTAGCTCCTACGAGCAGTACTTC.

This chain connects TRBV5-6 to TRBJ1-1; TRBD1 is a possible D gene (5 bases). Germline V gene lookup returns CDR1 SGHDT and CDR2 YYEEEE. Trimming removed 5 bases from V and 10 bases from J, with 24 bases in between. The CDR3 sequence is 15 residues long. The CDR3 nucleotides are TGTGCCAGCAGAAAGTCTGGAGCCGGGGGTGTTGTAGCTTTCTTT. Translating it yields CASRKSGAGGVVAFF.

The chain uses TRBV5-6 and TRBJ2-3; the D gene is possibly TRBD1 (5 bases). The CDR3 loop spans 14 amino acids. Trimming cost V 4 bases and J 1 base, with 10 bases left between them. Germline loops: CDR1 SGHDT, CDR2 YYEEEE. The CDR3 bases are TGTGCCAGCAGCGACAGATCCCGCACAGATACGCAGTATTTT. Residues: CASSDRSRTDTQYF. The whole variable domain, filled in from reference TRBV5-6 and TRBJ2-3, reads DAGVTQSPTHLIKTRGQQVTLRCSPKSGHDTVSWYQQALGQGPQFIFQYYEEEERQRGNFPDRFSGHQFPNYSSELNVNALLLGDSALYLCASSDRSRTDTQYFGPGTRLTVL.

The CDR3 region has the DNA TGTGCCAGCAGTTCCGGGACAGGACCCTATGGCTACACCTTC. Protein: CASSSGTGPYGYTF. The rearrangement joins TRBV27 to TRBJ1-2, with TRBD1 identical over 8 bases. This CDR3 region has 14 residues. In germline, CDR1 is MNHEY, CDR2 SMNVEV (reference sequence). The V gene end was trimmed by 4 bases and the J gene end by 4 bases; junction bases not matched to a gene: 5.

The chain joins TRBV5-8 to TRBJ2-3; D might be TRBD2 (5 bases). In germline, CDR1 is SGHTS, CDR2 YDEGEE. The CDR3 runs 15 residues. V was clipped by 0 bases and J by 2 bases, with 10 bases between them. The CDR3 loop is CASSLGDYFTDTQYF. The CDR3 nucleotides are TGTGCCAGCAGCTTGGGTGACTACTTCACAGATACGCAGTATTTT.

The V gene is TRBV29-1, the J gene TRBJ1-2, with D unclear. CDR3 size: 11 residues. V was trimmed by 4 bases and J by 3 bases, leaving 6 bases between them. Germline CDR1 and CDR2: SQVTM and ANQGSEA. Written as DNA, the CDR3 is TGCAGCGTTGCCGGGGACTATGGCTACACCTTC. This translates into CSVAGDYGYTF.

The rearrangement links TRBV4-1 to TRBJ2-7; TRBD2 matches at 9 bases. The V gene end was trimmed by 0 bases and the J gene end by 2 bases; junction bases not matched to a gene: 2. This CDR3 comprises 15 residues. Germline CDR1 reads MGHRA; CDR2 reads YSYEKL. CDR3 DNA: TGCGCCAGCAGCCAAGACCAGCGGGGGGCCTACGAGCAGTACTTC. Protein sequence: CASSQDQRGAYEQYF.

The chain carries TRBV19 and TRBJ1-2; D may be TRBD1 (6 bases). Trimming pared 4 bases from V and 5 bases from J, leaving 11 bases between. There are 13 residues in the CDR3. Germline V CDR1 and CDR2: LNHDA, SQIVND (reference sequence). CDR3 sequence (DNA): TGTGCCAGTAGTAGGGACGGACAGTATGGCTACACCTTC. Amino acid sequence: CASSRDGQYGYTF.

The gene calls are TRBV19 and TRBJ2-7, with 7 bases fitting TRBD2. The V segment lost 3 bases and the J segment 3 bases; nucleotides outside the gene matches: 5. The CDR3 runs to 14 residues. CDR1 is LNHDA and CDR2 is SQIVND in the germline V gene (reference sequence). CDR3 nucleotides: TGTGCCAGTAGTATCGCTGGGACTAACTACGAGCAGTACTTC. Protein product: CASSIAGTNYEQYF.

The genes are TRBV4-1 and TRBJ2-7; no firm D call. The CDR3 has 16 residues. Germline assignment: CDR1 MGHRA and CDR2 YSYEKL. The germline V and J ends were trimmed by 1 base and 3 bases, with 16 bases remaining between them. The CDR3 sequence: CASSQVNPQTDYEQYF. In DNA form, the CDR3 reads TGCGCCAGCAGCCAAGTTAATCCGCAGACTGACTACGAGCAGTACTTC.

The chain has TRBV30 and TRBJ1-6; unclear D gene. Germline assignment: CDR1 GTSNPN and CDR2 SVGIG (reference sequence). Trimming left V 2 bases short and J 9 bases short, with 14 bases between. The CDR3 has 14 residues. CDR3 loop: CAWSRTRRGSPLHF. The CDR3 DNA reads as TGTGCCTGGAGTCGAACGCGTCGTGGTTCACCCCTCCACTTT.

V usage is TRBV7-2 and J usage is TRBJ2-2, with D possibly being TRBD1 (5 bases). The germline V gene has CDR1 SGHTA and CDR2 FQGNSA. V was shortened by 0 bases and J by 5 bases, with 19 bases between the two germline ends. The CDR3 has 18 amino acids. The CDR3: CASSLAGKGPRSTGELFF. The CDR3 nucleotides read TGTGCCAGCAGCTTAGCGGGGAAGGGGCCGAGGTCAACCGGGGAGCTGTTTTTT.

The V and J genes are TRBV6-7 and TRBJ1-2; D is uncertain. Being an ORF, TRBV6-7 has a function that is uncertain. V was shortened by 5 bases and J by 4 bases, with 14 bases between the two germline ends. The CDR3 is made up of 14 amino acids. DNA for the CDR3: TGTGCCAGCAGTCGTGGACCGGGATCCTATGGCTACACCTTC. Translating gives CASSRGPGSYGYTF.